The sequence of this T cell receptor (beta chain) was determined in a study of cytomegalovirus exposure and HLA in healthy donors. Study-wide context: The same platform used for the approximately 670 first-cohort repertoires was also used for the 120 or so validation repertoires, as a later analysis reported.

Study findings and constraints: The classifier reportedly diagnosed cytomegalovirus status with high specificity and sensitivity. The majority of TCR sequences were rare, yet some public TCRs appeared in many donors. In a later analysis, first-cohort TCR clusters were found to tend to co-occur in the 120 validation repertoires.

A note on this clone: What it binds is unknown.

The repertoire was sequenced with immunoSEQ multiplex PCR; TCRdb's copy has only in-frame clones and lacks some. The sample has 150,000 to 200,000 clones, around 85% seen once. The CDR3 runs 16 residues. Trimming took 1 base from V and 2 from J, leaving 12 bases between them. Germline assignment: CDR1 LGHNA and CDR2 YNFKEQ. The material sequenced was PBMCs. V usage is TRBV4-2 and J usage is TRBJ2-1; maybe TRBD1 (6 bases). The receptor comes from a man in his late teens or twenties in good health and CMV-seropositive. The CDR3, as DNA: TGTGCCAGCAGCCAAGTAGGGGGAGAGCCCTACAATGAGCAGTTCTTC. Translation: CASSQVGGEPYNEQFF.